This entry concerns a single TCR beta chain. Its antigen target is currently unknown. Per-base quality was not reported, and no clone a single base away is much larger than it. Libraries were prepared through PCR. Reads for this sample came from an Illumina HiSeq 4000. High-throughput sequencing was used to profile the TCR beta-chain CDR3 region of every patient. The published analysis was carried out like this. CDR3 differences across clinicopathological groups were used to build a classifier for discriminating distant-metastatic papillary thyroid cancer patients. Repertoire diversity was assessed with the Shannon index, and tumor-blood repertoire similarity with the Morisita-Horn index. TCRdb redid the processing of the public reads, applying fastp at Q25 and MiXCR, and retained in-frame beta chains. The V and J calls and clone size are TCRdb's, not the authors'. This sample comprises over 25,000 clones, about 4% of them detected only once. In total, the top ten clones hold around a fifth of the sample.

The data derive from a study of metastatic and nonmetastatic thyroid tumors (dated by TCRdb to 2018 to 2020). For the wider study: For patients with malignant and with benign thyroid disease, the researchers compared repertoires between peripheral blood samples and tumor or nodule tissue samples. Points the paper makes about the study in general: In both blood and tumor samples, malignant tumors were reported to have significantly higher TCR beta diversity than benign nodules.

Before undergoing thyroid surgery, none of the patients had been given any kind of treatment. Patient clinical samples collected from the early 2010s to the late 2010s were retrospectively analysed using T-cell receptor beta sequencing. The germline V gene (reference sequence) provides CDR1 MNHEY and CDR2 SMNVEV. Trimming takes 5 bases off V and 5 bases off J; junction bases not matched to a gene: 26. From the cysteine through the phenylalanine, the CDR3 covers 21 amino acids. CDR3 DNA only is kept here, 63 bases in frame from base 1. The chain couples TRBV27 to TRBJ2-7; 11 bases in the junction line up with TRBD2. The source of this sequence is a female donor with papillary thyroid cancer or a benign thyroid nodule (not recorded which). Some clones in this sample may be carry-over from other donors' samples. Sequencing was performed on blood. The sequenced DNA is TGTGCCAGCAGTCCCGACTTCGAGGTCCTACTAGCGGGAGAACGAGGCCACGAGCAGTACTTC. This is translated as CASSPDFEVLLAGERGHEQYF.